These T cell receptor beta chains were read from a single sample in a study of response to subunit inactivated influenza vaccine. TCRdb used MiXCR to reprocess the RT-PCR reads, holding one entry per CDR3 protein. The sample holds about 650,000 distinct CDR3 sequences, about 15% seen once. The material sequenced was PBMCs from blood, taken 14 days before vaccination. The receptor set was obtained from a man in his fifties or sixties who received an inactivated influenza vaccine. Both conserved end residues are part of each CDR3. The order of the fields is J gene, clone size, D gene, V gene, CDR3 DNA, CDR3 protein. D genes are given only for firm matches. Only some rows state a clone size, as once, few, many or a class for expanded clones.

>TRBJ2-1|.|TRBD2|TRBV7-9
TGTGCCAGCGGAAAAGTAGCGGGAGTGGGCGAGCAGTTCTTC
CASGKVAGVGEQFF
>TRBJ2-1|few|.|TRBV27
TGTGCCAGCAGTCTCCGGGACAGTGGGACTTCCTACAATGAGCAGTTCTTC
CASSLRDSGTSYNEQFF
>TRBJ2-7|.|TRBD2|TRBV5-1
TGCGCCAGCAGCTTAGCTAGCGGAACCGGTTACGAGCAGTACTTC
CASSLASGTGYEQYF
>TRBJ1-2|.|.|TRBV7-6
TGTGCCAGCAGCTTAAATCCCGGCGCCGGCTACACCTTC
CASSLNPGAGYTF
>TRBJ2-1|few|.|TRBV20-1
TGCAGTGCTAGAGACAGGGCTTTGAATGAGCAGTTCTTC
CSARDRALNEQFF
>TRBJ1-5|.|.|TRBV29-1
TGCAGCGCTGCCGGGGGACTTAATCAGCCCCAGCATTTT
CSAAGGLNQPQHF
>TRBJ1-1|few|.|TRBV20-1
TGCAGTGCTAGAGAGATTTTGGGCAGGCAAGCTTTCTTT
CSAREILGRQAFF
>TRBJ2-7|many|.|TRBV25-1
TGTGCCAGCAGAGGAGGTGTCTACGAGCAGTACTTC
CASRGGVYEQYF
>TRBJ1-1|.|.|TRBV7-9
TGTGCCAGCAGCTTACAGGGGTGGACTGAAGCTTTCTTT
CASSLQGWTEAFF
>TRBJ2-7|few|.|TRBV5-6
TGTGCCAGCAGCTACGGGATCTACGAGCAGTACTTC
CASSYGIYEQYF
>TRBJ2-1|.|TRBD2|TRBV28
TGTGCCAGCAGTATTACTAGCGGGGGGGGCAATGAGCAGTTCTTC
CASSITSGGGNEQFF
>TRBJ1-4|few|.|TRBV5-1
TGCGCCAGCAGCCCCACTGGGGGTGAAGGTGAAAAACTGTTTTTT
CASSPTGGEGEKLFF
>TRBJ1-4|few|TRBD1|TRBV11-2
TGTGCCAGCAGCGATGGACAGGGGGCGACTAATGAAAAACTGTTTTTT
CASSDGQGATNEKLFF
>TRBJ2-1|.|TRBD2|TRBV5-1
TGCGCCAGCAGCCCCTGGGCTAGCGGGACGTACAATGAGCAGTTCTTC
CASSPWASGTYNEQFF
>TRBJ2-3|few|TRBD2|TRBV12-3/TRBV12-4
TGTGCCAGCAGTCCCGGGACTAGCAGAACCACAGATACGCAGTATTTT
CASSPGTSRTTDTQYF
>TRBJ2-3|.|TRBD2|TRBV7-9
TGTGCCAGCAGCGACCTGAGCGGGGGTTATACGCAGTATTTT
CASSDLSGGYTQYF
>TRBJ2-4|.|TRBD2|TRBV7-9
TGTGCCAGCAGCTTACGGCTAGCGGGGACAGCCAAAAACATTCAGTACTTC
CASSLRLAGTAKNIQYF
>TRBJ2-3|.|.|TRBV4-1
TGCGCCAGCAGCCAAGGAGCGGGCGGGATGACAGATACGCAGTATTTT
CASSQGAGGMTDTQYF
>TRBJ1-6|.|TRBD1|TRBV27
TGTGCCAGCAGTTTTTACGCGACAGGGGGTAATTCACCCCTCCACTTT
CASSFYATGGNSPLHF
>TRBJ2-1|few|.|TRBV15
TGTGCCACCAGCAGAGATTTAGGGGCGCAGTTCTTC
CATSRDLGAQFF
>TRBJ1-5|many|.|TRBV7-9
TGTGCCAGCAGCTTACGCCAGAATCAGCCCCAGCATTTT
CASSLRQNQPQHF
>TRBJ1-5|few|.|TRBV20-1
TGCAGTGCTAGCTTCAGGGTTCGCAATCAGCCCCAGCATTTT
CSASFRVRNQPQHF
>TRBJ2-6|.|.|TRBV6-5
TGTGCCAGCAGTTACAAGGGGGCCAACGTCCTGACTTTC
CASSYKGANVLTF
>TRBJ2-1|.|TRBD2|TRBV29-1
TGCAGCGTTGAAGGTGCTAGCGGGAGCTCCTACAATGAGCAGTTCTTC
CSVEGASGSSYNEQFF
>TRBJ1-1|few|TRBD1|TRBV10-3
TGTGCCATCAGCAGGCAGACAGGGTCGAACACTGAAGCTTTCTTT
CAISRQTGSNTEAFF
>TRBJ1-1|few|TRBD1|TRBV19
TGTGCCAGTAGTGAACCCGGGACAGGGAGGGCTGAAGCTTTCTTT
CASSEPGTGRAEAFF
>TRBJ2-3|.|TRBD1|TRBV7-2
TGTGCCAGCAGCACCTTCGGGACAGTTAGCACAGATACGCAGTATTTT
CASSTFGTVSTDTQYF
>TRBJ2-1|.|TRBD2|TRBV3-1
TGTGCCACGTCCGGGACTAGCGGGATAGGTGAGCAGTTCTTC
CATSGTSGIGEQFF
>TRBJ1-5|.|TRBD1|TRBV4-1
TGCGCCAGCAGCCAAGGGGGGACAGATAGCAATCAGCCCCAGCATTTT
CASSQGGTDSNQPQHF
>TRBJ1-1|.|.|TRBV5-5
TGTGCCAGCAGCTTGGCCCCCCCTTTCTCGGGGGGGAACACTGAAGCTTTCTTT
CASSLAPPFSGGNTEAFF
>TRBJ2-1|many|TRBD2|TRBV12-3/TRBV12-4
TGTGCCAGCTTTTTAGCGGGGGATAATGAGCAGTTCTTC
CASFLAGDNEQFF
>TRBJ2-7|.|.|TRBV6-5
TGTGCCAGCAGTTACGGGATGGAGGCGACCTACGAGCAGTACTTC
CASSYGMEATYEQYF
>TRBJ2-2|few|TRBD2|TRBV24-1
TGTGCCACCAAGAGCGGGAGAGAATCCGGGGAGCTGTTTTTT
CATKSGRESGELFF